This T cell receptor beta chain was profiled in a study of regulatory T cells in long-lasting Graves disease. This clonotype was found a few times. Its cognate antigen is unknown. Assembly of TCR beta libraries relied on iRepertoire HTBI primers together with Arm-PCR of CDR3 regions. TCRdb reprocessed the multiplex PCR reads via MiXCR and lists one record per CDR3 protein. The data show fewer than 400,000 distinct CDR3 sequences, 15% to 20% seen once. This CDR3 is built from 18 residues. Germline lookup yields CDR1 MNHNS and CDR2 SASEGT. With 3 bases clipped from V and 1 base from J, the junction kept 11 bases outside the gene matches. Findings and caveats of the study: Fewer public clonotypes were shared by new patients (around 970) than by persistent patients (approximately 2,700).

The time point is: newly diagnosed GD, antithyroid drugs for less than 3 months. Extracted PBMC RNA gave rise to the TCR library. The J gene is TRBJ2-3, the V gene TRBV6-1; 9 bases are a match to TRBD2. This TCR came from a female donor with Graves disease. Material: peripheral blood mononuclear cells (PBMCs), obtained at new diagnosis, from a patient treated with antithyroid drugs. The CDR3 loop is CASSELGASGTGTDTQYF. In DNA form, the CDR3 reads TGTGCCAGCAGTGAGCTTGGGGCTAGCGGGACGGGCACAGATACGCAGTATTTT.